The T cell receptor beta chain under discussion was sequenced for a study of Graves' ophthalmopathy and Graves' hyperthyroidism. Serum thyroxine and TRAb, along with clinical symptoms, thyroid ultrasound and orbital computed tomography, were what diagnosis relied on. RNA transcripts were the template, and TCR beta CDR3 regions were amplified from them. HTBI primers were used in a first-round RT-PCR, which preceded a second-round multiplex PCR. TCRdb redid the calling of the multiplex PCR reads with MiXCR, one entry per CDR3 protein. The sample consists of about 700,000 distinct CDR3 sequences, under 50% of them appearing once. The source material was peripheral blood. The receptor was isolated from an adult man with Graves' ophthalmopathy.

The CDR3 DNA reads TGTGCCAGCACTTGGCGGGAGTTGCACACCGGGGAGCTGTTTTTT. Its translation: CASTWRELHTGELFF. The chain employs TRBV9 and TRBJ2-2; TRBD2 matches 7 bases. Germline loops: CDR1 SGDLS, CDR2 YYNGEE. This CDR3 is built from 15 residues. With 6 bases clipped from V and 3 bases from J, the junction kept 8 bases outside the gene matches.